Listed below are T cell receptor beta chains from one sample, sequenced in a study of blood T cell repertoires in COVID-19. TCRdb's copy holds only in-frame clones and misses some; the assay was immunoSEQ multiplex PCR. The sample contains 200,000 or so clones, 80% to 90% of which appear only once. Sequencing was done on a sample of PBMCs or T cells enriched from blood (not recorded which). The receptor set was obtained from a woman in her 40s with acute COVID-19. Both conserved end residues are part of each CDR3. A D gene is named only where the DNA matches it firmly. Clone size is shown for a subset of rows, as once, few, many or a class of expanded clone.

clone_size,v_call,d_call,j_call,cdr3_nt,cdr3_aa
-,TRBV10-3,-,TRBJ1-1,TGTGCCATCAGTGAGCTCCGGAACACTGAAGCTTTCTTT,CAISELRNTEAFF
-,TRBV14,-,TRBJ2-2,TGTGCCAGCAGCCAGCGCCGGGGTCCCGGGGAGCTGTTTTTT,CASSQRRGPGELFF
-,TRBV9,TRBD2,TRBJ2-1,TGTGCCAGCAGCATACTAGCGGGGGGTTACAATGAGCAGTTCTTC,CASSILAGGYNEQFF
once,TRBV9,TRBD1,TRBJ1-2,TGTGCCAGCAGCGTAGTAGGGGGCCCGACAAGAGGCTACACCTTC,CASSVVGGPTRGYTF
-,TRBV10-2,-,TRBJ1-3,TGCGCCAGCAGTGGGACTGACTCTGGAAACACCATATATTTT,CASSGTDSGNTIYF
-,TRBV11-2,-,TRBJ2-1,TGTGCCAGCAGCTTAGATCCTTGGGGGGGCGCGGATTACAATGAGCAGTTCTTC,CASSLDPWGGADYNEQFF
-,TRBV24-1,-,TRBJ1-5,TGTGCCACCCAGGGGACACTCAATCAGCCCCAGCATTTT,CATQGTLNQPQHF
-,TRBV18,-,TRBJ2-3,TGTGCCAGCTCACCACCGGGCCAGAGCACAGATACGCAGTATTTT,CASSPPGQSTDTQYF
few,TRBV5-1,-,TRBJ1-1,TGCGCCAGCAGCTTTATCTCTACGGGGGGCTTCACTGAAGCTTTCTTT,CASSFISTGGFTEAFF
-,TRBV2,-,TRBJ1-2,TGTGCCAGCAGCGACAGTAACTATGGCTACACCTTC,CASSDSNYGYTF
-,TRBV5-1,TRBD2,TRBJ2-3,TGCGCCAGCAGCTTGGGCTCACTAGCGGGCGATACGCAGTATTTT,CASSLGSLAGDTQYF
once,TRBV18,TRBD1,TRBJ1-2,TGTGCCAGCTCACAAGGGACAGGGGTCTATGGCTACACCTTC,CASSQGTGVYGYTF
-,TRBV20-1,-,TRBJ1-5,TGCAGTGCTAGTCGGGGGACCGACAATCAGCCCCAGCATTTT,CSASRGTDNQPQHF
-,TRBV6-1,TRBD1,TRBJ1-5,TGTGCCAGCAGTGCGACAGGGGTCTATAGCAATCAGCCCCAGCATTTT,CASSATGVYSNQPQHF
once,TRBV6-5,-,TRBJ2-1,TGTGCCAGCAGTTACGATGGCGGTGCTAGAGGGTATGAGCAGTTCTTC,CASSYDGGARGYEQFF
-,TRBV28,TRBD1,TRBJ2-7,TGTGCCAGCGCCGAACAGGGGACGACCTACGAGCAGTACTTC,CASAEQGTTYEQYF
-,TRBV7-6,TRBD2,TRBJ2-1,TGTGCCAGCAGCCTTGGGCCTAGCGGATCTGCCTCCTACAATGAGCAGTTCTTC,CASSLGPSGSASYNEQFF
-,TRBV7-9,TRBD1,TRBJ1-2,TGTGCCAGCAGCTCCCTCCCGGGACAGGGGGCGCGGGGCTACACCTTC,CASSSLPGQGARGYTF
-,TRBV19,TRBD1,TRBJ1-5,TGTGCCAGTAGTATAAAGAACAGGGGGAACCAGCCCCAGCATTTT,CASSIKNRGNQPQHF
few,TRBV20-1,-,TRBJ1-1,TGCAGTGCTAGTCCTCCAGGGCGGACTGAAGCTTTCTTT,CSASPPGRTEAFF
-,TRBV6-6,TRBD1,TRBJ1-5,TGTGCCAGCAGTCCTAGAGGGACAGGGGGGCAGCCCCAGCATTTT,CASSPRGTGGQPQHF
-,TRBV7-8,-,TRBJ2-7,TGTGCCAGCAGCCCAGGCGGGGCAGGGCAGCACGAGCAGTACTTC,CASSPGGAGQHEQYF
-,TRBV19,-,TRBJ1-1,TGTGCCAGTAGTATAGATGGAACAGGTGAAGCTTTCTTT,CASSIDGTGEAFF
-,TRBV11-3,TRBD1,TRBJ2-2,TGTGCCAGCAGCACAAACAGGGGCAAGGGGACCGGGGAGCTGTTTTTT,CASSTNRGKGTGELFF
-,TRBV7-3,TRBD2,TRBJ2-3,TGTGCCAGCAGCCCCTGGGGTAGCGGGGGGGAATGGGATACGCAGTATTTT,CASSPWGSGGEWDTQYF
-,TRBV7-2,TRBD2,TRBJ2-1,TGTGCCAGCAGCTCATATAGCGGGGGGAATCACAATGAGCAGTTCTTC,CASSSYSGGNHNEQFF
-,TRBV3-1/TRBV3-2,-,TRBJ1-5,TGTGCCAGCAGCCAAGAGGGGGGGCAGAACCAGCCCCAGCATTTT,CASSQEGGQNQPQHF
-,TRBV5-1,-,TRBJ1-1,TGCGCCAGCAGCCGGGACTCCCCGGGGGACGCTTTCTTT,CASSRDSPGDAFF
-,TRBV29-1,TRBD1,TRBJ1-3,TGCAGCGTTGAACCGACAGGGGAAGGAAACACCATATATTTT,CSVEPTGEGNTIYF
-,TRBV19,-,TRBJ2-3,TGTGCCAGTAGTTCGAGAACCACAGATACGCAGTATTTT,CASSSRTTDTQYF
-,TRBV7-9,-,TRBJ1-5,TGTGCCAGCAGCTTAGGGCAGACAAATCAGCCCCAGCATTTT,CASSLGQTNQPQHF
-,TRBV5-4,TRBD1,TRBJ1-2,TGTGCCAGCAGCGTGGGACAGGGCAAATCTAACTATGGCTACACCTTC,CASSVGQGKSNYGYTF
-,TRBV3-1/TRBV3-2,-,TRBJ1-2,TGTGCCAGCAGCCCCCCGGGTGGGGGGAATCGGGGCTACACCTTC,CASSPPGGGNRGYTF
-,TRBV28,-,TRBJ2-1,TGTGCCAGCAGTTTATTAACTAGTGGGCAGTTCTTC,CASSLLTSGQFF
-,TRBV10-3,-,TRBJ1-5,TGTGCCACCCCCGGCCGGGGGGCGGACAATCAGCCCCAGCATTTT,CATPGRGADNQPQHF
-,TRBV7-8,-,TRBJ1-6,TGTGCCAGCAGCTTAGCCCAGGGGCGTTCACCCCTCCACTTT,CASSLAQGRSPLHF
-,TRBV2,-,TRBJ1-2,TGTGCCAGCAGTCAAGGGGGGGAGTTTCATCGCTACACCTTC,CASSQGGEFHRYTF
few,TRBV5-1,-,TRBJ2-1,TGCGCCAGCAGCTTCGAGGGTCGAAATGAGCAGTTCTTC,CASSFEGRNEQFF
-,TRBV9,-,TRBJ1-2,TGTGCCAGCAGTGATGGGGGCCCCTGGGGAGCGGGCTACACCTTC,CASSDGGPWGAGYTF
-,TRBV7-2,TRBD2,TRBJ2-3,TGTGCCAGCAGCCCCCGCCGGGGACTAGCGATAGATACGCAGTATTTT,CASSPRRGLAIDTQYF
-,TRBV5-4,-,TRBJ2-5,TGTGCCAGCAGTCAGTGGGCTGTTGAGACCCAGTACTTC,CASSQWAVETQYF
few,TRBV5-6,TRBD1,TRBJ2-1,TGTGCCAGCAGCACAGGGGGGAATGAGCAGTTCTTC,CASSTGGNEQFF
-,TRBV11-1,-,TRBJ1-4,TGTGCCAGCAGCAGCATTGGTGCAACTAATGAAAAACTGTTTTTT,CASSSIGATNEKLFF
-,TRBV13,-,TRBJ1-2,TGTGCCAGCAGCTCACTACCCATCGACAGAGACTATGGCTACACCTTC,CASSSLPIDRDYGYTF
-,TRBV2,TRBD1,TRBJ1-5,TGTGCCAGCTCGGGACAGGGGGCCCCTAGCAATCAGCCCCAGCATTTT,CASSGQGAPSNQPQHF
-,TRBV9,-,TRBJ1-4,TGTGCCAGCAGCGCTGGCTCGGGACAATTTAATGAAAAACTGTTTTTT,CASSAGSGQFNEKLFF
once,TRBV7-9,TRBD1,TRBJ1-5,TGTGCCAGCAGCCAAAATCCCGGGACAGGGAGCAATCAGCCCCAGCATTTT,CASSQNPGTGSNQPQHF
-,TRBV30,TRBD1,TRBJ1-5,TGTGCCTGGAGTGACAGGGGCCAGCCCCAGCATTTT,CAWSDRGQPQHF
-,TRBV5-1,TRBD2,TRBJ2-3,TGCGCCAGCAGCTTGGGGTCTAGCGGGGGCACAGATACGCAGTATTTT,CASSLGSSGGTDTQYF